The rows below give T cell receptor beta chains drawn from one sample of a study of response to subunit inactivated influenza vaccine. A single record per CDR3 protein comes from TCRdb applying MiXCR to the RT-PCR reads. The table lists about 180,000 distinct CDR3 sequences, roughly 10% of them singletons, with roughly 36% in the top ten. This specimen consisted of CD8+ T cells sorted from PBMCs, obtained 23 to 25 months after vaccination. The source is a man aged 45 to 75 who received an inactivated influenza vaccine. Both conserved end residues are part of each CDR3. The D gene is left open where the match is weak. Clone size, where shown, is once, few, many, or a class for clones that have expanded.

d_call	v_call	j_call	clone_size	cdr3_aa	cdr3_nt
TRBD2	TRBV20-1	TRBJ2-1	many	CSARLAGGHSYNEQFF	TGCAGTGCTCGGCTAGCGGGGGGGCACTCCTACAATGAGCAGTTCTTC
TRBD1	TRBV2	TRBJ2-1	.	CASSGTGIAYNEQFF	TGTGCCAGCAGTGGGACAGGAATCGCCTACAATGAGCAGTTCTTC
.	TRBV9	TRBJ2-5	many	CASSVGLRTLETQYF	TGTGCCAGCAGCGTAGGTTTAAGGACACTGGAGACCCAGTACTTC
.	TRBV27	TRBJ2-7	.	CASSLGTLYEQYF	TGTGCCAGCAGTCTCGGGACCCTGTACGAGCAGTACTTC
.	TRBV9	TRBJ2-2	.	CASSATQGYTGELFF	TGTGCCAGCAGCGCAACACAGGGATACACCGGGGAGCTGTTTTTT
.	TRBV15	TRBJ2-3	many	CATSRASSEGGDTQYF	TGTGCCACCAGCAGAGCCAGCAGCGAAGGGGGAGATACGCAGTATTTT
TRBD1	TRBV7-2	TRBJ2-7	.	CASSEAGGGSYEQYF	TGTGCCAGCAGCGAAGCAGGGGGCGGCTCCTACGAGCAGTACTTC
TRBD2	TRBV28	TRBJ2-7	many	CASHGGRSYEQYF	TGTGCCAGTCACGGGGGGAGATCGTACGAGCAGTACTTC
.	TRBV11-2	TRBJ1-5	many	CASSLDSVQPQHF	TGTGCCAGCAGCTTAGATTCGGTTCAGCCCCAGCATTTT
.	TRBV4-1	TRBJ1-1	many	CASSQVPGGGTEAFF	TGCGCCAGCAGCCAAGTTCCAGGCGGGGGGACTGAAGCTTTCTTT
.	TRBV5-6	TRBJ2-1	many	CASSFGYGYNEQFF	TGTGCCAGCAGCTTCGGGTACGGCTACAATGAGCAGTTCTTC
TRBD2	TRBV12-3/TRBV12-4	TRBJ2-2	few	CASSTTSGRATGELFF	TGTGCCAGCAGTACAACTAGCGGGAGGGCCACCGGGGAGCTGTTTTTT
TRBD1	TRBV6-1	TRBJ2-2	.	CASNSDRGRADTGELFF	TGTGCCAGCAATAGCGACAGGGGGCGAGCGGACACCGGGGAGCTGTTTTTT
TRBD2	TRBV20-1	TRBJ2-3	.	CSARDGDGGRTDTQYF	TGCAGTGCTAGAGACGGGGACGGGGGGAGGACAGATACGCAGTATTTT
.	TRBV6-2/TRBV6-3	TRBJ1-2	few	CASSSPRGLMLYGYTF	TGTGCCAGCAGCTCCCCCCGCGGCCTCATGCTCTATGGCTACACCTTC
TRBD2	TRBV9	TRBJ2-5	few	CASSFSTSGYQETQYF	TGTGCCAGCAGCTTTTCGACTAGCGGGTACCAAGAGACCCAGTACTTC
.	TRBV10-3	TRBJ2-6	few	CAIRAWDQGEGANVLTF	TGTGCCATCAGGGCATGGGACCAAGGGGAAGGGGCCAACGTCCTGACTTTC
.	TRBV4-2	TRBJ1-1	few	CASSQEGGGWDTEAFF	TGTGCCAGCAGCCAAGAGGGGGGCGGATGGGACACTGAAGCTTTCTTT
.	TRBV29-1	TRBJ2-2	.	CSVESRIEGELFF	TGCAGCGTTGAGTCGAGGATTGAAGGGGAGCTGTTTTTT
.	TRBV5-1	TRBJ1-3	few	CASSDSVSSGNTIYF	TGCGCCAGCTCGGACAGTGTTTCCTCTGGAAACACCATATATTTT
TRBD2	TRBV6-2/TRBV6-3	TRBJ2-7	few	CASSYETSGSYEQYF	TGTGCCAGCAGTTACGAGACTAGCGGGTCCTACGAGCAGTACTTC
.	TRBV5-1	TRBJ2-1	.	CASSDEQFF	TGCGCCAGCAGCGATGAGCAGTTCTTC
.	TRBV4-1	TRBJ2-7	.	CASSQDLPYEQYF	TGCGCCAGCAGCCAAGATCTTCCCTACGAGCAGTACTTC
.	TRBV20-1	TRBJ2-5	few	CSGIPVGAIEETQYF	TGCAGTGGCATCCCCGTTGGGGCTATTGAAGAGACCCAGTACTTC
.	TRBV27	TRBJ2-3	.	CASTSRATDTQYF	TGTGCCAGCACGTCAAGGGCCACAGATACGCAGTATTTT
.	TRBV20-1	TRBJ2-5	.	CSASIVRVETQYF	TGCAGTGCTAGCATCGTAAGGGTCGAGACCCAGTACTTC
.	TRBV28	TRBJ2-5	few	CASSFPPDQETQYF	TGTGCCAGCAGTTTTCCCCCGGACCAAGAGACCCAGTACTTC